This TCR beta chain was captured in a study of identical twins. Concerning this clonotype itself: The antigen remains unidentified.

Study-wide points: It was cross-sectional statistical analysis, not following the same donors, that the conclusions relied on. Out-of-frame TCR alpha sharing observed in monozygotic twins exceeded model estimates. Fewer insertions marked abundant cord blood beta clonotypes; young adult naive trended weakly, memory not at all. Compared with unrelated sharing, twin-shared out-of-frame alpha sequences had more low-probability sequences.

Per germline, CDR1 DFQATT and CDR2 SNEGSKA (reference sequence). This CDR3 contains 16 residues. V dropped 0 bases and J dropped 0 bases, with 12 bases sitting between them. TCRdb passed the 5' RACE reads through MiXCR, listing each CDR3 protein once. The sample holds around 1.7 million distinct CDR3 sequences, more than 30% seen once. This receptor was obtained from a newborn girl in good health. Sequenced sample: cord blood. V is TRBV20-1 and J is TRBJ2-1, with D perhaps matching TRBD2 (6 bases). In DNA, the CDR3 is TGCAGTGCTAGAGATGGGGCGGGGAACTCCTACAATGAGCAGTTCTTC. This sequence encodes CSARDGAGNSYNEQFF.